A single sample is the source of the 21 T cell receptor beta chains below, sequenced in a study of T cells after yellow fever vaccination. MiXCR was run by TCRdb on the 5' RACE reads, yielding one entry per CDR3 protein. The top ten hold roughly a fifth of the sample, which has 300,000 to 350,000 distinct CDR3 sequences, over 3.5% seen once. The starting material was PBMCs, obtained 15 days after the yellow fever booster vaccination. Receptors were obtained from a man younger than 30 who received the YFV17D yellow fever vaccine.

This clonotype was detected ten times or more. The chain uses TRBV5-1 and TRBJ1-4; 8 positions agree with TRBD1. V trimming: 0 bases; J trimming: 7 bases; junction bases outside the gene matches: 2. This CDR3 is built from 14 residues. Per the germline V gene, CDR1 is SGHRS and CDR2 is YFSETQ. For the CDR3, the DNA is TGCGCCAGCAGCTTGGGACAGGGGAGTGAAAAACTGTTTTTT. This encodes CASSLGQGSEKLFF.

The DNA for the CDR3 is TGTGCCAGCAATTGGACACCCTATCAGCCCCAGCATTTT. This gives the protein CASNWTPYQPQHF. The V gene is TRBV6-4, the J gene TRBJ1-5; a possible D gene is TRBD1 (5 bases). CDR1 and CDR2 from the germline V gene are MRHNA and SNTAGT. The CDR3 is 13 residues long. V dropped 7 bases and J dropped 5 bases, with 12 bases sitting between them.

The chain links TRBV2 to TRBJ2-3; 10 bases map to TRBD2. The ends lost 2 bases at V and 6 bases at J; junction bases unmatched: 8. CDR1 and CDR2 (germline): SNHLY, FYNNEI. There are 16 residues in the CDR3. CDR3 coding DNA: TGTGCCAGCAGTGAATCAACTAGCGGGGCCCAGGATACGCAGTATTTT. It translates to CASSESTSGAQDTQYF.

The sample holds many counts of this clonotype. The chain couples TRBV27 to TRBJ2-5; 9 bases align to TRBD2. The CDR3 totals 12 residues. The trim removed 6 bases at V and 5 bases at J, leaving 1 base unmatched. Per the germline V gene, CDR1 is MNHEY and CDR2 is SMNVEV (reference sequence). In DNA form, the CDR3 reads TGTGCCAGCAGGCGGGAGGGTGAGACCCAGTACTTC. Encoded protein: CASRREGETQYF.

This clonotype was counted only a few times. The chain couples TRBV20-1 to TRBJ2-3, with D uncertain. Trimming pared 5 bases from V and 2 bases from J, leaving 14 bases between. The germline gives CDR1 DFQATT, CDR2 SNEGSKA (reference sequence). The CDR3 runs to 14 residues. This CDR3 is CSASGSIFTDTQYF. CDR3 nucleotide sequence: TGCAGTGCTTCTGGCTCTATCTTCACAGATACGCAGTATTTT.

This sequence joins TRBV3-1 and TRBJ2-7, with unresolved D. The CDR3 is 13 residues long. Germline V gives CDR1 LGHDT, CDR2 YNNKEL (reference sequence). Between the trimmed V and J ends, which lost 1 base and 2 bases, there was a span of 6 bases. The CDR3 nucleotides are TGTGCCAGCAGCCAAGCCCTGACCTACGAGCAGTACTTC. Amino acids: CASSQALTYEQYF.

This clonotype was seen repeatedly, ten times or more. The rearrangement links TRBV7-6 to TRBJ1-6, with TRBD1 identical over 8 bases. Germline CDR1 is SGHVS and CDR2 is FNYEAQ. The CDR3 has 14 amino acids. With 4 bases clipped from V and 10 bases from J, the junction kept 6 bases outside the gene matches. As DNA, the CDR3 is TGTGCCAGCAGCTCCGGACAGGGACGGTCACCCCTCCACTTT. Translated, it gives CASSSGQGRSPLHF.

The V and J genes are TRBV20-1 and TRBJ1-2; no firm D call. Trimming cost V 6 bases and J 8 bases, with 19 bases left between them. Germline CDR1 and CDR2: DFQATT and SNEGSKA (reference sequence). The CDR3 is 13 residues long. The chain's CDR3 is CSATTPGGQGYTF. The CDR3 DNA reads TGCAGTGCAACGACCCCGGGAGGCCAAGGCTACACCTTC.

A few counts support this clonotype. J is TRBJ1-1 and V is TRBV5-1; D not resolved. Germline CDR1 is SGHRS and CDR2 is YFSETQ. Trimming pared 4 bases from V and 1 base from J, leaving 8 bases between. The CDR3 totals 13 residues. The CDR3 nucleotides are TGCGCCAGCAGCGGATTTGGGAACACTGAAGCTTTCTTT. Amino acids: CASSGFGNTEAFF.

This clonotype was recorded many times. V usage is TRBV7-2 and J usage is TRBJ1-4; 9 bases are a match to TRBD1. The CDR3 sequence is 14 residues long. Looked up from germline, CDR1 is SGHTA and CDR2 is FQGNSA. Trimming at V came to 3 bases and at J to 7 bases, leaving 3 bases not matched to a gene. DNA of the CDR3: TGTGCCAGCAGCTTCGACAGGGGGGGTGAAAAACTGTTTTTT. It translates to CASSFDRGGEKLFF.

This clonotype has more than one count but fewer than ten. The chain couples TRBV10-3 to TRBJ1-3; 8 nucleotides agree with TRBD1. Germline V gives CDR1 ENHRY, CDR2 SYGVKD. J lost 3 bases, V lost 5 bases, and 6 bases had no gene match. The CDR3 loop spans 15 amino acids. CDR3 protein: CAISTGTGVGNTIYF. CDR3 nucleotide sequence: TGTGCCATCAGTACCGGGACAGGAGTTGGAAACACCATATATTTT.

The chain has TRBV7-8 and TRBJ2-7, with D perhaps matching TRBD1 (6 bases). From germline, CDR1 is SGHVS and CDR2 FQNEAQ. Trimming cost V 4 bases and J 0 bases, with 10 bases left between them. The CDR3 sequence is 14 residues long. CDR3 amino acids: CASSYAGDSYEQYF. The DNA of the CDR3 is TGTGCCAGCAGCTACGCAGGGGACTCCTACGAGCAGTACTTC. The variable domain in full, with the rest retrieved from reference TRBV7-8 and TRBJ2-7, is GAGVSQSPRYKVAKRGQDVALRCDPISGHVSLFWYQQALGQGPEFLTYFQNEAQLDKSGLPSDRFFAERPEGSVSTLKIQRTQQEDSAVYLCASSYAGDSYEQYFGPGTRLTVT.

This clonotype turned up a few times. This chain uses TRBV7-9 with TRBJ2-5; D possibly matches TRBD1 or TRBD2 (5 bases each). The CDR3 is 14 amino acids. V was pared by 2 bases and J by 5 bases, with 12 bases between. The germline V gene encodes CDR1 SEHNR and CDR2 FQNEAQ (reference sequence). The chain's CDR3 is CASSLFGDPETQYF. In DNA form, the CDR3 reads TGTGCCAGCAGCTTATTTGGGGACCCGGAGACCCAGTACTTC. The whole variable domain, filled in from reference TRBV7-9 and TRBJ2-5, reads DTGVSQNPRHKITKRGQNVTFRCDPISEHNRLYWYRQTLGQGPEFLTYFQNEAQLEKSRLLSDRFSAERPKGSFSTLEIQRTEQGDSAMYLCASSLFGDPETQYFGPGTRLLVL.

This clonotype was found a few times. The gene calls are TRBV28 and TRBJ2-7, with 9 positions matching TRBD2. Trimming cost V 8 bases and J 5 bases; bases outside gene matches: 13. Germline CDR1 reads MDHEN; CDR2 reads SYDVKM. CDR3 length: 15 amino acids. CDR3 amino acids: CASRGRGGTDNEQYV. The CDR3, as DNA: TGTGCCAGCCGAGGGCGGGGGGGTACGGATAACGAGCAGTACGTC.

Many counts were recorded for this clonotype. The CDR3 bases are TGCGCCAGCAGCTTGAGACTAGCGGGGGGAACAGATACGCAGTATTTT. Translated: CASSLRLAGGTDTQYF. This chain connects TRBV5-1 to TRBJ2-3; 13 nucleotides match TRBD2. V shed 1 base, J shed 3 bases, and the junction held 2 bases outside the gene matches. Germline assignment: CDR1 SGHRS and CDR2 YFSETQ. The CDR3 is 16 amino acids.

This clonotype was observed a handful of times. The rearrangement uses TRBV6-5 and TRBJ2-7, with a tentative D call TRBD1 (6 bases). The CDR3 has 14 residues. Between the trimmed V and J ends, which lost 7 bases and 3 bases, there was a span of 16 bases. Germline CDR1 is MNHEY and CDR2 is SVGAGI. CDR3 sequence (DNA): TGTGCCAGCAAATCCCGGGACACCGTCTACGAGCAGTACTTC. It encodes CASKSRDTVYEQYF.

This clonotype was seen ten or more times. The V call is TRBV12-3 or TRBV12-4, the J call TRBJ1-1; maybe TRBD1 (6 bases). The CDR3 loop spans 15 amino acids. Between the trimmed V and J ends, which lost 6 bases and 1 base, there was a span of 15 bases. The CDR3 DNA is TGTGCCAGCAGCCCCTACAGGACAGCGAACACTGAAGCTTTCTTT. It yields the protein CASSPYRTANTEAFF.

The rearrangement uses TRBV19 and TRBJ2-1; 11 bases agree with TRBD2. The germline V gene encodes CDR1 LNHDA and CDR2 SQIVND (reference sequence). V shed 8 bases, J shed 6 bases, and the junction held 12 bases outside the gene matches. The CDR3 is 16 amino acids. CDR3 coding DNA: TGTGCCAGTGACCTTTCCGGGACTAGCGGTGTCAATGAGCAGTTCTTC. Its protein product is CASDLSGTSGVNEQFF.

This rearrangement joins TRBV7-2 to TRBJ2-3; a possible D gene is TRBD2 (6 bases). Germline loops: CDR1 SGHTA, CDR2 FQGNSA. The V end was cut by 2 bases, the J end by 2 bases, with 17 bases between. This CDR3 is built from 17 residues. CDR3 DNA: TGTGCCAGCAGCTTAACCGAAGCGGGCTCATACACAGATACGCAGTATTTT. Protein product: CASSLTEAGSYTDTQYF.

The V and J genes are TRBV7-9 and TRBJ2-3; D not resolved. The CDR3 totals 15 residues. Germline V gene sequence: CDR1 SEHNR, CDR2 FQNEAQ (reference sequence). The V and J ends lost 3 bases and 2 bases respectively, with 12 bases between them. CDR3 nucleotide sequence: TGTGCCAGCAGCTTTGGGGTTGCGGCCACAGATACGCAGTATTTT. Protein sequence: CASSFGVAATDTQYF. Using reference TRBV7-9 and TRBJ2-3 for the parts outside the CDR3, the full variable domain is DTGVSQNPRHKITKRGQNVTFRCDPISEHNRLYWYRQTLGQGPEFLTYFQNEAQLEKSRLLSDRFSAERPKGSFSTLEIQRTEQGDSAMYLCASSFGVAATDTQYFGPGTRLTVL.

This clonotype came up many times. CDR3 nucleotide sequence: TGCGCCACTTCGACAGGGGGCAACACCGGGGAGCTGTTTTTT. It yields the protein CATSTGGNTGELFF. The gene calls are TRBV5-1 and TRBJ2-2, with 10 bases fitting TRBD1. The CDR3 contains 14 residues. Germline CDR1 SGHRS, CDR2 YFSETQ. V trimming: 9 bases; J trimming: 2 bases; junction bases outside the gene matches: 4.